This is a list of T cell receptor beta chains from one sample in a study of metastatic and nonmetastatic thyroid tumors. TCRdb called clones again from the PCR reads with MiXCR. The sample comprises roughly 89,000 clones, around 12% of which are singletons, and roughly 9.6% rests with the top ten. Sample: tumor tissue. The receptor set was obtained from a female donor with papillary thyroid cancer or a benign thyroid nodule (not recorded which). Some clones in this sample may be carry-over from other donors' samples. Each CDR3 is given with its conserved first and last residue. D genes are given only for firm matches. Size values are once, few and many counts, or a class for expanded clones, and some rows have none.

v_gene	d_gene	j_gene	abundance	CDR3nt	CDR3aa
TRBV6-5	.	TRBJ2-7	many	TGTGCCAGCAGTTACGTGGGCAGGTCATACGAGCAGTACTTC	CASSYVGRSYEQYF
TRBV4-2	.	TRBJ1-1	many	TGTGCCAGCAGCCAAGATTTGTCTTTGGCTGAAGCTTTCTTT	CASSQDLSLAEAFF
TRBV6-1	.	TRBJ1-3	many	TGTGCCAGCAGACTTGGAAACACCATATATTTT	CASRLGNTIYF
TRBV5-1	TRBD1	TRBJ2-7	many	TGCGCCAGCAGCGAGGGGACAGCTCTCGGGGCCGAGCAGTACTTC	CASSEGTALGAEQYF
TRBV4-2	.	TRBJ1-5	.	TGTGCCAGCAGCCAAGACCCCATCCACCGGGGCAATCAGCCCCAGCATTTT	CASSQDPIHRGNQPQHF
TRBV30	TRBD1	TRBJ1-2	many	TGTGCCTGGAGTCCACGAGGGGACAGGAACTATGGCTACACCTTC	CAWSPRGDRNYGYTF
TRBV12-3/TRBV12-4	.	TRBJ1-1	many	TGTGCCAGCAGTTTCTATCGTGGGCAGGGACCGAACACTGAAGCTTTCTTT	CASSFYRGQGPNTEAFF
TRBV5-4	.	TRBJ2-3	many	TGTGCCAGCAGCTTTCCGAGGGAGGGCACAGATACGCAGTATTTT	CASSFPREGTDTQYF
TRBV7-2	TRBD2	TRBJ2-5	many	TGTGCCAGCAGCATACTAGGGGTAGCGGGACGGGAGACCCAGTACTTC	CASSILGVAGRETQYF
TRBV28	.	TRBJ1-2	few	TGTGAAAGCAGTTCAATGGTGGGGACCCTGAGGGGCTACACCTTC	CESSSMVGTLRGYTF
TRBV7-2	.	TRBJ1-1	many	TGTGCCAGCAGCTTAGAGGTTCGCACTGAAGCTTTCTTT	CASSLEVRTEAFF
TRBV12-3/TRBV12-4	TRBD2	TRBJ2-1	few	TGTGCCAGCGAGGACGGATTACTAGCGGGATCCCACAATGAGCAGTTCTTC	CASEDGLLAGSHNEQFF
TRBV12-3/TRBV12-4	TRBD2	TRBJ2-1	many	TGTGCCAGCACCACCGGACTAGCGGGGTCCTCCCTCTACAATGAGCAGTTCTTC	CASTTGLAGSSLYNEQFF
TRBV9	.	TRBJ1-2	few	TGTGCCAGCAGCGTAGGGGAGGAGCCCCGGTACTATGGCTACACCTTC	CASSVGEEPRYYGYTF